This T cell receptor (beta chain) was profiled in a study of blood T cell repertoires in COVID-19. Study at large: The analysed material was cDNA or gDNA that came from T cells, B-cell-depleted T cells, or PBMCs.

This CDR3 region has 15 residues. Germline V CDR1 and CDR2: MRHNA, SNTAGT. The germline V and J ends were trimmed by 4 bases and 0 bases, with 11 bases remaining between them. Method: immunoSEQ multiplex PCR; TCRdb's copy keeps in-frame clones and lacks some. The data show 90,000 to 120,000 clones, with around 84% seen just once and 2.1% held by the top ten. The genes are TRBV6-4 and TRBJ2-3, with D possibly being TRBD2 (5 bases). The specimen was peripheral blood. The receptor comes from a human donor in a cohort sampled during active COVID-19. The CDR3 region has the DNA TGTGCCAGCAGTGTTAGCGTTGGGAGCACAGATACGCAGTATTTT. Protein sequence: CASSVSVGSTDTQYF.